The sequence of this T cell receptor beta chain was determined in a study of shared clonotypes between healthy human individuals (dated by TCRdb to 2018 to 2021). The study in broad terms: Three men and a couple of women, aged 18 to 49 years, made up the cohort. To estimate repertoire size and how much clonotypes are shared between individuals, the study performed deep sequencing of blood TCR repertoires from roughly five healthy adults. Different laboratories and diverse techniques were used to prepare libraries and sequence TCR repertoires, to increase sequencing depth and limit assay-specific biases. Per donor, three plates each were used for CD4 naive and CD4 memory, two for CD8 naive, and one for CD8 memory. Per donor, leukapheresis produced somewhere between about 0.9 and 10 billion PBMCs. Summary of the overall study and its limitations: Estimated clonotype richness was generally larger for naive than for memory subsets. Rarefaction of sorted-subset datasets indicated incomplete sequencing despite the large sequencing depth. Higher generation probabilities were observed for clonotypes shared by all four sorted-subset donors than for non-shared clonotypes. Sampling was limited to blood, and TCR repertoires in tissue likely differ from TCR repertoires in blood. Across a handful of donors, 5% to 6% of naive CD4, roughly 3.3% of naive CD8, under 2.5% of memory CD4, and approximately 0.4% of memory CD8 clonotypes were shared. The genetic and exposure-history diversity represented was limited by the small number of donors. Pairwise subsampling indicated that sequencing depth was expected to affect the degree of clonotype sharing among donors.

Using the deep immunoSEQ assay, TCR CDR3 regions were amplified from genomic DNA by multiplex PCR. Genomic DNA extracted from each cell subset was distributed evenly over all wells of several immunoSEQ 96-well plates, and each plate served as one replicate. For sorted subsets, approximately 190 ng genomic DNA, equal to about 30,000 T cell genomes, was loaded into each replicate PCR. Purified libraries were quantified with a Qubit 3.0 fluorometer, sized on a Bioanalyzer 2100, and re-quantified with the KAPA Library Quantification kit. Each immunoSEQ 96-well plate was sequenced on its own single-read 150-cycle Illumina NextSeq 550 flow cell. Per the authors' processing: Because the immunoSEQ output held only junctional sequences and lacked quality scores, the filtering could not match the filtering applied to full-length reads. Sequences were annotated with PyIR, a Python wrapper for IgBLAST v1.9, using IMGT germline references to assign V/J genes and CDR3. Reads were removed for weak V/J assignments (E-value above 1e-6), missing CDR3, stop codons, out-of-frame junctions, or ambiguous translated residues. A V3J clonotype was defined by an identical inferred V gene, J gene, and CDR3 amino acid sequence. Percentage overlap between repertoires was calculated by dividing the number of shared unique clonotypes by the size of the smaller repertoire. Richness of each repertoire was evaluated using RTK rarefaction, the Chao1 estimator, and Recon v2.1 estimates of unobserved clonotypes. For all TCRbeta clonotypes obtained by the gDNA method from several donors, generation probabilities were computed with OLGA. TCRdb retrieved this table from immuneACCESS and kept in-frame rearrangements only. Not all clones are present; in checked studies, unresolved V genes account for under half, and no reason is known for the remainder. The D gene and trimming were derived from the DNA, and the V and J assignments and clone size from that table. The table for this sample lists about 600,000 clones; around 97% of them were counted only once. The top ten clones comprise 0.057% of the sample.

The CDR3 has 20 amino acids, counting the end cysteine and phenylalanine. Only the CDR3 DNA stays, 60 bases, in frame from base 1. CDR1 and CDR2 are drawn from the germline V gene: MDHEN, SYDVKM. V has 0 bases trimmed and J has 5 bases trimmed; junction bases matching no gene number 19. In regard to this clone: Its cognate antigen has yet to be identified. No base quality values were provided; no much bigger clone lies one nucleotide off.

The donors were healthy, HIV-negative adults with no recently reported acute infections or vaccinations. Only Caucasian adults living in Nashville, Tennessee, USA were represented among the donors. CD4+ T cells were enriched by magnetic negative selection, after which naive cells were positively selected on CD45RA and the negative fraction was taken as the memory subset. Blood was obtained by leukapheresis, after which PBMCs were separated by Ficoll-Histopaque density gradient centrifugation and cryopreserved in liquid nitrogen vapor phase. Analytical flow cytometry was used to check the purity and quantity of each magnetically sorted T cell population. Each sorted fraction had its genomic DNA isolated and then quantified by UV absorbance on a Nanodrop 2000c.

What was sequenced was naive CD4+ T cells sorted from blood. The label giving this sample's cell subset or site can be read as: CD45RA+ positively selected. The rearrangement combines TRBV28 with TRBJ1-5; 7 middle bases align to TRBD1. This TCR derives from a woman in her thirties in good health. The CDR3 is CASSLWTPRQGPSDYQPQHF. The DNA sequence follows: TGTGCCAGCAGTTTATGGACCCCCAGACAGGGTCCCTCCGACTATCAGCCCCAGCATTTT.